Each of the 14 T cell receptor beta chains below was sequenced from the same sample in a study of T cells in Graves' hyperthyroidism and ophthalmopathy. The CDR3 regions of TCR beta were amplified from RNA transcripts. First-round RT-PCR targeting the TCR CDR3 was performed with the HTBI primer set. TCRdb analysed the multiplex PCR reads with MiXCR anew, one entry per CDR3 protein. The sample has about 520,000 distinct CDR3 sequences; roughly 20% are singletons. The sequencing input was blood. These receptors were collected from a man younger than 35 with Graves' hyperthyroidism.

This clonotype was counted a few times. In DNA form, the CDR3 reads TGTGCCACCAGCAGAGATCGGACTAGCGGAGAGCAGTACTTC. Its translation: CATSRDRTSGEQYF. This chain joins TRBV15 and TRBJ2-7, with 10 bases identical to TRBD2. This CDR3 region has 14 residues. Germline loops: CDR1 LNHNV, CDR2 YYDKDF (reference sequence). V was pared by 0 bases and J by 7 bases, with 3 bases of the junction left unmatched.

This clonotype was seen many times. The V gene is TRBV10-3, the J gene TRBJ1-1; D is perhaps TRBD1 (6 bases). The CDR3 spans 11 residues. V lost 2 bases and J 8 bases, leaving 6 bases between the germline ends. CDR1 and CDR2 from the germline V gene are ENHRY and SYGVKD. The DNA for the CDR3 is TGTGCCATCAGTGAGGGACAGGAAGCTTTCTTT. Its protein product is CAISEGQEAFF.

The chain has TRBV6-1 and TRBJ2-2; no clear D. Germline-derived CDR1 and CDR2 are MNHNS and SASEGT. V dropped 5 bases and J dropped 5 bases, with 15 bases sitting between them. This CDR3 has 15 amino acids. The CDR3 nucleotides are TGTGCCAGCAGTCCCACACTCGGTCTGACCGGGGAGCTGTTTTTT. Encoded protein: CASSPTLGLTGELFF.

This clonotype is a singleton in its sample. V is TRBV11-2 and J is TRBJ2-7; TRBD2 matches 8 bases. CDR1 and CDR2 (germline): SGHAT, FQNNGV. The CDR3 has 16 residues. Trimming at V came to 5 bases and at J to 4 bases, leaving 13 bases not matched to a gene. The chain's CDR3 is CASSQRRGALAYEQYF. CDR3 DNA sequence: TGTGCCAGCAGCCAGAGGCGGGGGGCACTGGCTTACGAGCAGTACTTC.

At least ten counts were recorded for this clonotype. The rearrangement links TRBV12-5 to TRBJ2-2; maybe TRBD1 (6 bases). V was shortened by 4 bases and J by 7 bases, with 13 bases between the two germline ends. Germline CDR1 reads LGHNT; CDR2 reads FRNRAP. The CDR3 has 14 residues. The CDR3 DNA follows: TGTGCTAGTGGTTGGGGCAGGGGAAGCGGGGAGCTGTTTTTT. Translation: CASGWGRGSGELFF.

This clonotype was picked up many times. V and J are TRBV9 and TRBJ1-2; maybe TRBD1 (5 bases). Trimming cost V 3 bases and J 7 bases, with 13 bases left between them. Germline-derived CDR1 and CDR2 are SGDLS and YYNGEE. The CDR3 sequence is 13 residues long. The CDR3 region has the DNA TGTGCCAGCAGCGCCACGGGGGTCTCTGGCTACACCTTC. Protein: CASSATGVSGYTF. The full variable domain, its missing parts supplied by reference TRBV9 and TRBJ1-2, is DSGVTQTPKHLITATGQRVTLRCSPRSGDLSVYWYQQSLDQGLQFLIQYYNGEERAKGNILERFSAQQFPDLHSELNLSSLELGDSALYFCASSATGVSGYTFGSGTRLTVV.

This clonotype was counted a few times. This likely comes from a read error, as the CDR3 has no conserved phenylalanine or tryptophan at its end. The J gene is TRBJ1-1, the V gene TRBV2; 7 positions agree with TRBD1. The germline V gene has CDR1 SNHLY and CDR2 FYNNEI. V gave up 5 bases and J gave up 3 bases; unmatched junction bases: 6. The CDR3 length is 14 residues. The CDR3 reads CASSYFTGDTEAFY. Written as DNA, the CDR3 is TGTGCCAGCAGTTATTTTACAGGGGACACTGAAGCTTTCTAT.

The chain is built from TRBV18 and TRBJ2-2, with 10 bases aligning to TRBD1. Germline CDR1 is KGHSH and CDR2 is LQKENI. The ends lost 3 bases at V and 5 bases at J; junction bases unmatched: 15. The CDR3 covers 19 residues. Here the CDR3 reads CASSPSTGGLSFGTGELFF. As DNA, the CDR3 is TGTGCCAGCTCACCTTCGACAGGGGGCTTAAGTTTCGGTACCGGGGAGCTGTTTTTT. Filled out from reference TRBV18 and TRBJ2-2, the complete variable domain reads NAGVMQNPRHLVRRRGQEARLRCSPMKGHSHVYWYRQLPEEGLKFMVYLQKENIIDESGMPKERFSAEFPKEGPSILRIQQVVRGDSAAYFCASSPSTGGLSFGTGELFFGEGSRLTVL.

This clonotype was seen at least ten times. The chain is built from TRBV6-5 and TRBJ2-7, with D tentatively TRBD1 (7 bases). This CDR3 spans 14 amino acids. The V gene's germline CDR1 is MNHEY and CDR2 SVGAGI. V was shortened by 1 base and J by 5 bases, with 12 bases between the two germline ends. The chain's CDR3 is CASSYYRGGDEQYF. In DNA form, the CDR3 reads TGTGCCAGCAGTTACTACAGGGGAGGAGACGAGCAGTACTTC.

At least ten counts were recorded for this clonotype. The chain is built from TRBV3-1 and TRBJ1-1; unclear D gene. CDR1 and CDR2 from the germline V gene are LGHDT and YNNKEL (reference sequence). The V end was cut by 0 bases, the J end by 1 base, with 6 bases between. The CDR3 extends over 14 amino acids. The CDR3 loop is CASSQDIANTEAFF. CDR3 bases: TGTGCCAGCAGCCAAGATATAGCGAACACTGAAGCTTTCTTT.

Many counts were recorded for this clonotype. The V call is TRBV20-1, the J call TRBJ1-5; D unresolved. Germline values: CDR1 DFQATT, CDR2 SNEGSKA (reference sequence). The CDR3 has 15 residues. Trimming shortened V by 3 bases and J by 1 base, and 13 bases separated the two germline ends. The CDR3 bases are TGCAGTGCTAGTCTCGGGGTTCTAAGCAATCAGCCCCAGCATTTT. Amino acid sequence: CSASLGVLSNQPQHF.

The chain employs TRBV6-1 and TRBJ2-5; no reliable D call. V shed 3 bases and J shed 1 base, with 12 bases lying between them. Looked up from germline, CDR1 is MNHNS and CDR2 is SASEGT. CDR3 length equals 15 residues. CDR3 in DNA: TGTGCCAGCAGTGATCCCCAAACCCTCCAAGAGACCCAGTACTTC. This codes for CASSDPQTLQETQYF.

This clonotype was counted many times. The V gene is TRBV7-2, the J gene TRBJ1-3; unclear D gene. Deletions cut 5 bases from V and 12 bases from J, with 11 bases between. Looked up from germline, CDR1 is SGHTA and CDR2 is FQGNSA. CDR3 length: 11 residues. The CDR3 nucleotides read TGTGCCAGCAGCGCCGGGTGGGGCATATATTTT. This translates into CASSAGWGIYF.

There are many counts of this clonotype. One end of the junction is discordant with germline, which a read error may explain. The chain carries TRBV5-1 and TRBJ2-7, with D perhaps TRBD1 (5 bases). There are 14 residues in the CDR3. From germline, CDR1 is SGHRS and CDR2 YFSETQ. The chain's CDR3 is CASSLVTGSYEQYF. In DNA form, the CDR3 reads TGTGCCAGCAGCCTAGTCACAGGTTCCTACGAGCAGTACTTC.